This record concerns one T cell receptor (beta chain) sequence. The antigen remains undetermined. This beta chain is a stray sequence in a library constructed for alpha chains; its clone size is not meaningful. The CDR3 runs 16 residues. Trimming removed 1 base at V and 0 bases at J, with 12 bases between. Germline CDR1 LNHNV, CDR2 YYDKDF (reference sequence). The time point is: sample taken at primary tumor resection. The cohort: over 70 early-stage, untreated non-small cell lung cancer patients. This specimen belongs to a study of spatial heterogeneity in lung cancer. In the library, each TCR cDNA molecule bore its own unique molecular identifier. TCRdb independently ran MiXCR on the 5' RACE reads; one entry per CDR3 protein. The sample holds more than 10,000 distinct CDR3 sequences, around 5.9% seen once. The study's findings and limits: Tumor mutation count correlated with how many alpha and beta TCRs expanded intratumorally.

V and J are TRBV15 and TRBJ1-1, with TRBD1 as a possible D gene (5 bases). The source is a female donor with early-stage non-small cell lung cancer. The sequences come from lung tumor tissue, collected at surgery. The CDR3 sequence is CATSRGGRIMNTEAFF. The DNA for the CDR3 is TGTGCCACCAGCAGAGGGGGACGTATCATGAACACTGAAGCTTTCTTT.